What follows is one T cell receptor beta chain and its context. Its antigen remains unidentified. These data come from a study of T cell clusters in autoimmune cytopenias. For the study at large: Per sample, median TRB depth was approximately 50,000 reads, yielding a median roughly 2,000 distinct clonotypes. General study results and limits: Compared with active autoimmune hepatitis patients, healthy donors showed almost three-fold more exclusive TRB clusters. Primary autoimmune cytopenia patients appeared to lack physiological T cell clusters present in healthy donors.

Multiplex touch-down PCR amplified TRB using TRB-A and TRB-B pools in one tube. TCRdb reanalyzed the multiplex PCR reads, giving one entry per CDR3 protein sequence and no DNA. The sample table sets out about 3,300 distinct CDR3 sequences. TRB was amplified from roughly 250 ng of peripheral blood genomic DNA per sample. This CDR3 has 17 amino acids. Germline V gene data show CDR1 as SEHNR and CDR2 as FQNEAQ (reference sequence). The V and J genes are TRBV7-9 and TRBJ2-6; TCRdb lists TRBD1, though no DNA is available to test this call. Source material: peripheral blood. The sequence came from a human donor with an autoimmune cytopenia or autoimmune hepatitis (not recorded which). The CDR3: CASTHGGGISGANVLTF.